These 6 T cell receptor beta chains originate from one sample sequenced in a study of blood T cells in healthy people across ages. A second PCR of 7 to 11 cycles used a sample-barcoded 5' primer and a J-beta primer mix. TCRdb re-derived calls from the 5' RACE reads in MiXCR, one entry per CDR3 protein. The sample records approximately 880,000 distinct CDR3 sequences, about 44% being singletons. The specimen sequenced was blood. Every receptor here comes from a man younger than 45 in good health.

At least ten counts were recorded for this clonotype. The rearrangement uses TRBV6-5 and TRBJ2-7, with 7 bases fitting TRBD1. CDR1 and CDR2 (germline): MNHEY, SVGAGI. This CDR3 is 15 amino acids long. Trimming took 2 bases from V and 0 from J; bases not matched to a gene: 4. CDR3 region: CASSYRRTGSYEQYF. In DNA, the CDR3 is TGTGCCAGCAGTTACCGGAGGACAGGCTCCTACGAGCAGTACTTC.

The chain has TRBV6-2 or TRBV6-3 and TRBJ2-7; 7 bases align to TRBD2. V was clipped by 6 bases and J by 2 bases; unmatched bases: 10. This CDR3 is built from 15 residues. CDR1 and CDR2 from the germline V gene are MNHEY and SVGEGT. The CDR3 here is CASSPAGGVAYEQYF. CDR3 DNA: TGTGCCAGCAGCCCAGCTGGGGGGGTGGCCTACGAGCAGTACTTC.

The V and J genes are TRBV20-1 and TRBJ2-6; 9 bases are shared with TRBD2. There are 15 residues in the CDR3. Germline V gives CDR1 DFQATT, CDR2 SNEGSKA (reference sequence). With 6 bases clipped from V and 0 bases from J, the junction kept 3 bases outside the gene matches. CDR3 nucleotide sequence: TGCAGTGCGCCTAGCGGGAACTCTGGGGCCAACGTCCTGACTTTC. Its translation: CSAPSGNSGANVLTF.

This clonotype has just a few counts. V usage is TRBV5-6 and J usage is TRBJ1-2; D perhaps matches TRBD1 (5 bases). Germline CDR1 and CDR2: SGHDT and YYEEEE. V shed 2 bases and J shed 4 bases, with 9 bases lying between them. The CDR3 covers 13 residues. The DNA for the CDR3 is TGTGCCAGCAGCTTCGACAGTGTCTATGGCTACACCTTC. The encoded protein is CASSFDSVYGYTF.

V gene TRBV6-6 combines with J gene TRBJ1-4; TRBD1 aligns across 8 bases. From germline, CDR1 is MNHNY and CDR2 SVGAGI (reference sequence). Trimming at V came to 2 bases and at J to 12 bases, leaving 5 bases not matched to a gene. This CDR3 contains 13 residues. CDR3 sequence (DNA): TGTGCCAGCAGTTACCTAGACAGGGGAGAACTGTTTTTT. Its protein product is CASSYLDRGELFF.

The chain links TRBV6-4 to TRBJ2-7, with D possibly being TRBD1 (5 bases). CDR3 length equals 15 residues. In germline, CDR1 is MRHNA, CDR2 SNTAGT. The V gene lost 3 bases and the J gene lost 3 bases, with 15 bases spanning the gap. The CDR3, as DNA: TGTGCCAGCAGTGAGTGTGGCAGGGCGAACTACGAGCAGTACTTC. As protein: CASSECGRANYEQYF.